This TCR beta chain originates from a study of T and B cells in COVID-19 patients. Study summary: The recovered cohort's median age was roughly 31 years, versus approximately 70 years in active infection. Nine tenths of the roughly 20 active-infection patients had comorbidities associated with unfavorable COVID-19 outcome.

TRB rearrangements were amplified by multiplex PCR with BIOMED2 TRB-A/B primers. TCRdb independently ran MiXCR on the multiplex PCR reads; one entry per CDR3 protein. The data show approximately 6,000 distinct CDR3 sequences, roughly 26% seen once. Relative to its sample, this clonotype is medium-sized. The antigen is unknown. Study outcomes and limitations: At recovery TRB diversity and richness exceeded healthy donors, after highly clonal active COVID-19 repertoires. Patients with COVID-19 reportedly showed strongly skewed T cell receptor beta variable and joining gene usage.

From blood, about 230-500 ng of genomic DNA served as TRB template. V was pared by 7 bases and J by 6 bases, with 8 bases of the junction left unmatched. The CDR3 consists of 13 residues. Germline-derived CDR1 and CDR2 are MNHNS and SASEGT. The sample consisted of blood. This chain uses TRBV6-1 with TRBJ2-7; the match to TRBD1 covers 8 bases. The origin of this receptor is a human donor with active COVID-19. CDR3 nucleotide sequence: TGTGCCAGCATGCGGACAGGGCAGGGCGAGCAGTACTTC. This gives the protein CASMRTGQGEQYF.